This paragraph reports one TCR beta chain. Its target is not known. ViraFEST expansion of antigen-specific CD4+ T cells with viral peptide pools preceded sequencing. CD4+ T cell isolation took place after 10 days of culture. Everyone in the study got two shots of either the BNT162b2 or mRNA-1273 vaccine. The authors replaced half the medium with IL-2 medium on days 3 and 7. This record comes from a study of vaccination effects on CD4 cells after COVID-19. Study details: Post-vaccine specimens arrived a median 72 days past the second dose.

V gave up 1 base and J gave up 2 bases; unmatched junction bases: 8. CDR1 is LGHDT and CDR2 is YNNKEL in the germline V gene (reference sequence). This CDR3 is built from 17 residues. Here immunoSEQ multiplex PCR was the method, and the copy in TCRdb shows in-frame clones only, minus some. The sample consists of 35,000 to 45,000 clones, almost 85% of them appearing once. The sample in question was CD4+ T cells from PBMCs cultured with HCoV-NL63 spike peptides, obtained after COVID-19 vaccination. This TCR was recovered from a human donor who received a COVID-19 vaccine. Some clones in this sample may be carry-over from other donors' samples. This sequence joins TRBV3-1 (or the pseudogene TRBV3-2) and TRBJ2-3, with 8 bases lining up with TRBD2. Written as DNA, the CDR3 is TGTGCCAGCAGCCAAGTGGGTCGGGGGGGCCACACAGATACGCAGTATTTT. Protein sequence: CASSQVGRGGHTDTQYF.